This TCR beta chain was observed in a study of low-dose radiotherapy and immunotherapy resistance in tumors. The overall study: Cohort 1 patients were irradiated with 0.5 Gy fractions every 2 weeks to 6.5 Gy total. Aspirin 300 mg was given orally each day for four cycles from cycle 1 day 1.

This clonotype was picked up many times. The CDR3 has 15 residues. Germline CDR1 SGHDT, CDR2 YYEEEE. After removal of 2 bases from V and 3 bases from J, the junction contained 3 bases not matched to a gene. Time point meaning: after trial treatment. Treatment denoted: LDRT plus nivolumab, ipilimumab, low-dose cyclophosphamide and aspirin (RACIN trial). Donors received a regimen that comprised nivolumab, ipilimumab, aspirin, low-dose cyclophosphamide and low-dose radiotherapy. Each eligible patient had an advanced solid tumor, and these tumors lacked tumor-infiltrating lymphocytes. Alpha- and beta-chain coverage of first-strand cDNA came from TRAV- and TRBV-specific primers. For amplifying TCRs, the PCR ran for 15 to 20 cycles with Phusion, which was used together with a constant-region primer and the adapter on the V primers. TCRdb re-called the reads through MiXCR, storing one row per CDR3 protein. The table has 65,000 to 95,000 distinct CDR3 sequences, around a sixth seen once.

The source material was PBMCs, sampled after low-dose radiotherapy plus immunotherapy. V and J are TRBV5-6 and TRBJ2-3; 10 bases align to TRBD2. The origin of this receptor is a male donor with prostate cancer. Here the CDR3 DNA reads TGTGCCAGCAGCTTCACGACTAGCGGGACAGATACGCAGTATTTT. Translated: CASSFTTSGTDTQYF. The whole variable domain, remainder taken from reference TRBV5-6 and TRBJ2-3, is DAGVTQSPTHLIKTRGQQVTLRCSPKSGHDTVSWYQQALGQGPQFIFQYYEEEERQRGNFPDRFSGHQFPNYSSELNVNALLLGDSALYLCASSFTTSGTDTQYFGPGTRLTVL.